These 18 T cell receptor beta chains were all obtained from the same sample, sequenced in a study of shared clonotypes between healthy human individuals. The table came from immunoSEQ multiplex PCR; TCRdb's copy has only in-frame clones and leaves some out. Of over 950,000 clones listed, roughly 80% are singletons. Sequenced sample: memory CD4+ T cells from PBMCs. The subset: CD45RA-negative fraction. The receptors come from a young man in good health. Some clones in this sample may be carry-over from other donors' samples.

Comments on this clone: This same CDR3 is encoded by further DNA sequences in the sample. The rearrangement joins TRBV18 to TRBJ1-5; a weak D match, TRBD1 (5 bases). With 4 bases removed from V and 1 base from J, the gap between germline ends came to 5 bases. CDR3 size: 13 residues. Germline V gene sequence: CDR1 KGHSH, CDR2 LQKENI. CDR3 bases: TGTGCCAGCTCACGGGACAGCAATCAGCCCCAGCATTTT. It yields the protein CASSRDSNQPQHF.

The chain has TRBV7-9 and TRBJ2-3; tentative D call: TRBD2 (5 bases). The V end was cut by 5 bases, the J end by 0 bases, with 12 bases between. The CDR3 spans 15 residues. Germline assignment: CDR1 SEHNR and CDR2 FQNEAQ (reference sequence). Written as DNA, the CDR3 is TGTGCCAGCAGCCGGGGTAGGGTTAGCACAGATACGCAGTATTTT. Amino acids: CASSRGRVSTDTQYF.

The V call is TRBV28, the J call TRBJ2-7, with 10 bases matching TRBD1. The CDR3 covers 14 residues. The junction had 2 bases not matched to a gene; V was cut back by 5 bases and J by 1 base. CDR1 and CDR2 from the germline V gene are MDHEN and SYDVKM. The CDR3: CASSRDRGSYEQYF. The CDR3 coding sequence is TGTGCCAGCAGTCGGGACAGGGGATCCTACGAGCAGTACTTC.

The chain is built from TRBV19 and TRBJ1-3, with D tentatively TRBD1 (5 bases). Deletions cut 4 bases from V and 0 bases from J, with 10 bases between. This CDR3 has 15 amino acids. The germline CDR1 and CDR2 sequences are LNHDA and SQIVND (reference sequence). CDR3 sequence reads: CASSKDRTSGNTIYF. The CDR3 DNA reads TGTGCCAGTAGTAAAGACAGAACCTCTGGAAACACCATATATTTT.

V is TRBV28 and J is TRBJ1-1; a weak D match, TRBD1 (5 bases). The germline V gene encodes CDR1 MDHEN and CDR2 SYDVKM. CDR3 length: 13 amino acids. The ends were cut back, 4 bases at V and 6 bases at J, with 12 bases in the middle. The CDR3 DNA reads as TGTGCCAGCAGTTGGGGGGGGGTACCTGAAGCTTTCTTT. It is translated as CASSWGGVPEAFF.

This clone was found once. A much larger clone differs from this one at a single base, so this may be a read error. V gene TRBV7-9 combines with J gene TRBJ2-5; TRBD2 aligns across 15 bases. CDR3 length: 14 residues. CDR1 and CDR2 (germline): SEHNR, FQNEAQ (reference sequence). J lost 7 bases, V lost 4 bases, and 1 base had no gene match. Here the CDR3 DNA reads TGTGCCAGCAGCTCGGGACTAGCGGGAGGGACCCAGTACTTC. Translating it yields CASSSGLAGGTQYF.

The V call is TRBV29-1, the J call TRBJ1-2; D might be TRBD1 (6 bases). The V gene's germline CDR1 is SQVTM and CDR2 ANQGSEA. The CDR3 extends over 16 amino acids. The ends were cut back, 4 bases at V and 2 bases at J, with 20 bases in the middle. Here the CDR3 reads CSVATGLSDRNYGYTF. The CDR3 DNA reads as TGCAGCGTTGCCACTGGGCTATCGGACAGAAACTATGGCTACACCTTC.

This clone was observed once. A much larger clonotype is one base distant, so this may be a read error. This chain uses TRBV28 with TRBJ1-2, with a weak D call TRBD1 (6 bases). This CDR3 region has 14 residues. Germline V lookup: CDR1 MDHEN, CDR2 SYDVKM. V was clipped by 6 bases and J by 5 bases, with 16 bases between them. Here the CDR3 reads CASSNGGRGYGYTF. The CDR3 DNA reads TGTGCCAGCAGCAATGGGGGGCGCGGGTATGGCTACACCTTC.

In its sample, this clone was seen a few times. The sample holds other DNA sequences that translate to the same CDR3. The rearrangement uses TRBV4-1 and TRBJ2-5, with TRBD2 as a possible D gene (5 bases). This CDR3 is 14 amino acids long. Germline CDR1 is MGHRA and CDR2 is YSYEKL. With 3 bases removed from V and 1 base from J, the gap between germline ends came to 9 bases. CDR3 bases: TGCGCCAGCAGCCAGGGCGGGCTCCAAGAGACCCAGTACTTC. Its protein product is CASSQGGLQETQYF.

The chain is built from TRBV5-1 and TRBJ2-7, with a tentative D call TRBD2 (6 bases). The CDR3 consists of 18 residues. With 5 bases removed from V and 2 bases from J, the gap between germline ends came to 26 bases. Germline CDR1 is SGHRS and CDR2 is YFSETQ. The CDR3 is CASRGATETTGLTYEQYF. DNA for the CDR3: TGCGCCAGCAGAGGGGCCACCGAGACAACGGGACTTACCTACGAGCAGTACTTC.

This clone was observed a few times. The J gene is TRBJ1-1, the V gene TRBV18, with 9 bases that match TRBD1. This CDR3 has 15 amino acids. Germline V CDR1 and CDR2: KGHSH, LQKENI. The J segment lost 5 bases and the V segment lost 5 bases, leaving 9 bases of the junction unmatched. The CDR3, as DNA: TGTGCCAGCTCAGACACAGGGGGCGCGGGGACTGAAGCTTTCTTT. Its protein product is CASSDTGGAGTEAFF. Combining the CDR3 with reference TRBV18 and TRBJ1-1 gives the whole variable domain NAGVMQNPRHLVRRRGQEARLRCSPMKGHSHVYWYRQLPEEGLKFMVYLQKENIIDESGMPKERFSAEFPKEGPSILRIQQVVRGDSAAYFCASSDTGGAGTEAFFGQGTRLTVV.

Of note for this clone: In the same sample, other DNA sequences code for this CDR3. The CDR3 spells CASSLGRYQETQYF. CDR3 DNA sequence: TGTGCCAGCAGCTTAGGGCGGTACCAAGAGACCCAGTACTTC. The chain employs TRBV7-2 and TRBJ2-5, with D unclear. Germline V lookup: CDR1 SGHTA, CDR2 FQGNSA. This CDR3 region has 14 residues. Trimming took 1 base from V and 0 from J, leaving 6 bases between them.

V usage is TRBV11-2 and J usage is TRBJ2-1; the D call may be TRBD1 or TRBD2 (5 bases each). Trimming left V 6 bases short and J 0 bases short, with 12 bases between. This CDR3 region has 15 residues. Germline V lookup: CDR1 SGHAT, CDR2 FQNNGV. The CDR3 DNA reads TGTGCCAGCAGAGACGGGGCGAGCTCCTACAATGAGCAGTTCTTC. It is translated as CASRDGASSYNEQFF.

This chain's CDR3 is CAVHLNYGYTF. The CDR3 DNA follows: TGTGCCGTACACTTAAACTATGGCTACACCTTC. V and J are TRBV28 and TRBJ1-2; no definite D call. Germline V gene sequence: CDR1 MDHEN, CDR2 SYDVKM. This CDR3 is built from 11 residues. V gave up 11 bases and J gave up 2 bases, with 9 bases separating them.

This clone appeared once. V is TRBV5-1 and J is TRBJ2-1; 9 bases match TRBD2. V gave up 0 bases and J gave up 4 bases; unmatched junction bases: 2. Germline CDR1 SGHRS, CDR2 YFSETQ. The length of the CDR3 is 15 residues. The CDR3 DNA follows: TGCGCCAGCAGCTTGGTACTAGCGGGTTACAATGAGCAGTTCTTC. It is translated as CASSLVLAGYNEQFF.

DNA of the CDR3: TGTGCCAGCAGCCCCCGTGAGAACTATCAGCCCCAGCATTTT. This sequence encodes CASSPRENYQPQHF. This chain connects TRBV13 to TRBJ1-5, with unresolved D. The CDR3 loop spans 14 amino acids. Germline-derived CDR1 and CDR2 are PRHDT and FYEKMQ (reference sequence). V lost 5 bases to trimming and J lost 5 bases, with 13 bases between them.

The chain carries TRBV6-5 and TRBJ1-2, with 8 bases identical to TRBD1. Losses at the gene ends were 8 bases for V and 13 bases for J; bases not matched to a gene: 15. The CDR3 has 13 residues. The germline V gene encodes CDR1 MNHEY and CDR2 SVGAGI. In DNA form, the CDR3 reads TGTGCCAGCGGCGCAGGGGGCTTCTCCGTCGGCACCTTC. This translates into CASGAGGFSVGTF.

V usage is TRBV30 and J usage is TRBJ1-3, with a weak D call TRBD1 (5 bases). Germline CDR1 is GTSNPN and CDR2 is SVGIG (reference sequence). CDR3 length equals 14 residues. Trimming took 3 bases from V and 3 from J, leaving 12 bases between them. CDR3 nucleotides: TGTGCCTGGAGGATCAGGGAGAATGGAAACACCATATATTTT. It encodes CAWRIRENGNTIYF.